The clone carrying this TCR beta chain turned up a few times. One entry per CDR3 protein, called by TCRdb with MiXCR from the 5' RACE reads. There are roughly 99,000 distinct CDR3 sequences in the sample; 9.5% to 15% occur only once, and 3.5% to 5% lies in the top ten. The J segment lost 4 bases and the V segment lost 5 bases, leaving 4 bases of the junction unmatched. The CDR3 is 14 amino acids. Germline V CDR1 and CDR2: DFQATT, SNEGSKA (reference sequence). This record comes from a study of early T cells in non-severe SARS-CoV-2 infection. This clonotype was sampled from an adult who was a healthcare worker with PCR-confirmed SARS-CoV-2 infection or an uninfected control (not recorded which). The gene calls are TRBV20-1 and TRBJ2-5; 13 bases match TRBD2. The sample was whole blood, taken at baseline. In DNA form, the CDR3 reads TGCAGTGCTGCACTAGCGGGAGGGCGAGAGACCCAGTACTTC. Translation gives CSAALAGGRETQYF.